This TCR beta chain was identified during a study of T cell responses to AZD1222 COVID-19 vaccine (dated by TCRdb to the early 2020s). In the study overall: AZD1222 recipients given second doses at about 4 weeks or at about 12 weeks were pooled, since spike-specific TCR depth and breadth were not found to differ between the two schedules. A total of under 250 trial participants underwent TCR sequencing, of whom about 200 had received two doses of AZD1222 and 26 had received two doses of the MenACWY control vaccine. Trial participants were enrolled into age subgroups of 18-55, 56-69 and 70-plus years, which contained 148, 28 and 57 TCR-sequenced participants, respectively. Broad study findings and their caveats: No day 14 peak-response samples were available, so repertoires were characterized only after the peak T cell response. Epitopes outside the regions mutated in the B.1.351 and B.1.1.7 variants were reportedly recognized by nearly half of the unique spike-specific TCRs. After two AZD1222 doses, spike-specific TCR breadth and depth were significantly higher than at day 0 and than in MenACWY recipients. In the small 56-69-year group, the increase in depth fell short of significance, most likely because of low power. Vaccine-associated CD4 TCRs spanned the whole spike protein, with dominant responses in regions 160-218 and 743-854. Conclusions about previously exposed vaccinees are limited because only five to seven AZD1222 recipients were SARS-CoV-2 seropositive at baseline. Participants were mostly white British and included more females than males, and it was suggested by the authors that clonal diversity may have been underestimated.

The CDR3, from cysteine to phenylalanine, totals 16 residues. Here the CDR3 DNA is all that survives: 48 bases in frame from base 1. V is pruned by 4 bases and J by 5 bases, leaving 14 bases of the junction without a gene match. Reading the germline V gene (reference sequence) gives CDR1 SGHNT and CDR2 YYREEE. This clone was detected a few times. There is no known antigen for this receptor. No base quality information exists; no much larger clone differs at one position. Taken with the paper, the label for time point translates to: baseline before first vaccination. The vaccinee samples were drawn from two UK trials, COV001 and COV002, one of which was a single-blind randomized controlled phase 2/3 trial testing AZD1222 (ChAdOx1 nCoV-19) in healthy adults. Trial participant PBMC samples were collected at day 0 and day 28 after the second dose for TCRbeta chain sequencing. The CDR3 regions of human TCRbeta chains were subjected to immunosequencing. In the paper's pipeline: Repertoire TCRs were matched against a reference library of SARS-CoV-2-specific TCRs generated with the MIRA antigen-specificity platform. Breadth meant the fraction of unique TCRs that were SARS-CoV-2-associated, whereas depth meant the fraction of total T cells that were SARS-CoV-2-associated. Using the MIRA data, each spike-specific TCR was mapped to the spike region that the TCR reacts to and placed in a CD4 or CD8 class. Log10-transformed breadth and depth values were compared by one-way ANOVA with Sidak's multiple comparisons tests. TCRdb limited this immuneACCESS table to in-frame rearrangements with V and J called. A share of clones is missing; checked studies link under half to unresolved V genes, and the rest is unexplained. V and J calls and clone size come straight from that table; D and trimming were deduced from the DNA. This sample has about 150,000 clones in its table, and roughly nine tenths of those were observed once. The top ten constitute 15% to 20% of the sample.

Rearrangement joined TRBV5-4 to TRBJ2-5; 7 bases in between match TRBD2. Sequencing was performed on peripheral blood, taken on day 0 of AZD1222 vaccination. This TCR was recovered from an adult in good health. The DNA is TGTGCCAGCAGCCCGGGGGGATCCCGACAGTGGGAGACCCAGTACTTC. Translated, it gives CASSPGGSRQWETQYF.